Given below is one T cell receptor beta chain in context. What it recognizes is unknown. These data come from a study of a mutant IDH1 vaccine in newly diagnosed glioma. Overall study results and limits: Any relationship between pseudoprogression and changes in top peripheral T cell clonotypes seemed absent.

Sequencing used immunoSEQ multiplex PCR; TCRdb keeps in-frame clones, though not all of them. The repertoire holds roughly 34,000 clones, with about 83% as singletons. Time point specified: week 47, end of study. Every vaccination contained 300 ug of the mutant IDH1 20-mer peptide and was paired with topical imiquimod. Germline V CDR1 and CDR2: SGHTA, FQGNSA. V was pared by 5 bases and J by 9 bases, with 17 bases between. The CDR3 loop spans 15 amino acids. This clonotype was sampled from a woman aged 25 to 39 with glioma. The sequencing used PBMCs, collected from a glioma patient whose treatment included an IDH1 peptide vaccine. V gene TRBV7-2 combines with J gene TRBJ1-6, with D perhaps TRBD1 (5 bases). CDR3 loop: CASSRDAQGGSPLHF. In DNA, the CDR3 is TGTGCCAGCAGCCGAGACGCGCAGGGAGGTTCACCCCTCCACTTT.